This entry lists 24 T cell receptor beta chains sequenced from one sample in a study of blood T cell repertoires in COVID-19 (TCRdb year 2020). The method behind the library was the immunoSEQ multiplex PCR assay. The table was pulled from immuneACCESS by TCRdb, which kept in-frame rearrangements only. Such tables lose some clones; where checked, under half of the loss comes from unresolved V genes, and the rest has no known cause. The sample records some 520,000 clones, 89% of which are singletons. The top ten constitute 0.9% of the sample. Material: peripheral blood. The receptors stem from a man between 18 and 35 years old with COVID-19, enrolled during active disease.

This clone was observed a single time. In DNA form, the CDR3 reads TGTGCCAGCAGCTTAGCCGGGACTAGCGGGAGTCCGAGGTTGAGGGAGCAGTACTTC. Translating gives CASSLAGTSGSPRLREQYF. The rearrangement links TRBV7-8 to TRBJ2-7, with 14 positions matching TRBD2. The length of the CDR3 is 19 residues. CDR1 and CDR2 (germline): SGHVS, FQNEAQ. V lost 0 bases, J lost 7 bases, and 14 bases stayed unmatched.

The rearrangement links TRBV10-2 to TRBJ2-1; 8 positions match TRBD2. With 7 bases clipped from V and 8 bases from J, the junction kept 10 bases outside the gene matches. In germline, CDR1 is WSHSY, CDR2 SAAADI. CDR3 length equals 14 residues. CDR3 in amino acids: CASTVSGGGDEQFF. The CDR3 coding sequence is TGCGCCAGCACAGTCTCGGGGGGGGGCGATGAGCAGTTCTTC.

The V and J genes are TRBV27 and TRBJ1-1, with D hard to call. Germline V CDR1 and CDR2: MNHEY, SMNVEV (reference sequence). V was pared by 6 bases and J by 0 bases, with 14 bases between. The CDR3 covers 15 residues. The CDR3 DNA reads as TGTGCCAGCAGCTACAAAAGACGGGTGAACACTGAAGCTTTCTTT. It specifies CASSYKRRVNTEAFF.

The genes are TRBV5-1 and TRBJ2-7; no definite D call. The CDR3 loop spans 17 amino acids. V lost 3 bases to trimming and J lost 3 bases, with 22 bases between them. Germline lookup yields CDR1 SGHRS and CDR2 YFSETQ. The CDR3 sequence: CASSSPAGVARNYEQYF. In DNA form, the CDR3 reads TGCGCCAGCAGCTCACCAGCTGGAGTGGCTAGGAACTACGAGCAGTACTTC.

The rearrangement joins TRBV24-1 to TRBJ2-1; 7 positions match TRBD2. Germline V gives CDR1 KGHDR, CDR2 SFDVKD. Trimming cost V 6 bases and J 6 bases; bases outside gene matches: 7. The CDR3 sequence is 14 residues long. In DNA, the CDR3 is TGTGCCACCAGTCTAAGCGGGACGAGCAATGAGCAGTTCTTC. It codes for CATSLSGTSNEQFF.

The CDR3 reads CASLDSVQETQYF. The CDR3 DNA sequence: TGTGCCAGCCTCGACAGCGTCCAAGAGACCCAGTACTTC. The genes are TRBV28 and TRBJ2-5; possibly TRBD1 for D (5 bases). Germline V gene data show CDR1 as MDHEN and CDR2 as SYDVKM. The V and J ends lost 8 bases and 1 base respectively, with 11 bases between them. The CDR3 has 13 amino acids.

V and J are TRBV2 and TRBJ2-7; 10 bases are shared with TRBD2. CDR1 and CDR2 from the germline V gene are SNHLY and FYNNEI. The CDR3 runs 17 residues. With 7 bases clipped from V and 5 bases from J, the junction kept 17 bases outside the gene matches. CDR3 coding DNA: TGTGCCAGCACCCTGGGGCGCCGGCTAGCGGGAGTTCACGAGCAGTACTTC. It specifies CASTLGRRLAGVHEQYF.

The chain combines TRBV19 with TRBJ2-3; TRBD2 agrees at 10 bases. This CDR3 region has 15 residues. Germline lookup yields CDR1 LNHDA and CDR2 SQIVND (reference sequence). The V gene end was trimmed by 2 bases and the J gene end by 5 bases; junction bases not matched to a gene: 4. CDR3 amino acids: CASSITPSGRDTQYF. As DNA, the CDR3 is TGTGCCAGTAGTATAACCCCTAGCGGGAGAGATACGCAGTATTTT.

The rearrangement joins TRBV25-1 to TRBJ2-7; 11 nucleotides align to TRBD2. The V gene's germline CDR1 is MGHDK and CDR2 SYGVNS. V shed 5 bases and J 6 bases; nucleotides not matched to a gene: 3. This CDR3 is 13 amino acids long. CDR3 in DNA: TGTGCCAGCAGTCCTAGCGGGAGGCCCGAGCAGTACTTC. Protein product: CASSPSGRPEQYF.

V usage is TRBV30 and J usage is TRBJ1-5; D gene uncertain. This CDR3 is 14 amino acids long. Trimming shortened V by 2 bases and J by 0 bases, and 8 bases separated the two germline ends. Germline V gene sequence: CDR1 GTSNPN, CDR2 SVGIG (reference sequence). In DNA form, the CDR3 reads TGTGCCTGGAGTTTCGTAAATAGCAATCAGCCCCAGCATTTT. Residues: CAWSFVNSNQPQHF.

The V and J genes are TRBV19 and TRBJ1-1, with 10 bases aligning to TRBD1. Germline V lookup: CDR1 LNHDA, CDR2 SQIVND (reference sequence). This CDR3 has 15 residues. The trim removed 5 bases at V and 1 base at J, leaving 4 bases unmatched. This chain's CDR3 is CASSVDRGQNTEAFF. The CDR3 coding sequence is TGTGCCAGTAGTGTCGACAGGGGGCAGAACACTGAAGCTTTCTTT.

The chain combines TRBV18 with TRBJ1-6, with D possibly matching TRBD1 (5 bases). The CDR3 has 15 residues. Per the germline V gene, CDR1 is KGHSH and CDR2 is LQKENI. The V and J ends lost 6 bases and 0 bases respectively, with 9 bases between them. The CDR3 reads CASSDQGSYNSPLHF. The DNA for the CDR3 is TGTGCCAGCTCCGATCAGGGCTCCTATAATTCACCCCTCCACTTT.

The rearrangement links TRBV7-9 to TRBJ1-3, with a possible D match to TRBD1 (6 bases). From germline, CDR1 is SEHNR and CDR2 FQNEAQ (reference sequence). This CDR3 contains 14 residues. V shed 3 bases and J shed 3 bases, with 9 bases lying between them. Here the CDR3 DNA reads TGTGCCAGCAGCTTGGGGGGGCTTGGAAACACCATATATTTT. Translating it yields CASSLGGLGNTIYF.

The genes are TRBV19 and TRBJ1-4, with D unresolved. The V gene lost 3 bases and the J gene lost 10 bases, with 9 bases spanning the gap. CDR3 length: 12 residues. The germline gives CDR1 LNHDA, CDR2 SQIVND (reference sequence). CDR3 in DNA: TGTGCCAGTAGTATTGATCACGGAAAACTGTTTTTT. This codes for CASSIDHGKLFF.

This clone was observed a handful of times. The chain combines TRBV2 with TRBJ1-6; possibly TRBD1 for D (5 bases). V lost 4 bases, J lost 6 bases, and 10 bases lay in between. This CDR3 is built from 14 residues. In germline, CDR1 is SNHLY, CDR2 FYNNEI. For the CDR3, the DNA is TGTGCCAGCAGTGGAGCTCAGGGTAATTCACCCCTCCACTTT. This codes for CASSGAQGNSPLHF.

The genes are TRBV5-6 and TRBJ2-3; possibly TRBD2 for D (5 bases). Between the trimmed V and J ends, which lost 10 bases and 2 bases, there was a span of 14 bases. The CDR3 consists of 13 residues. Germline V gene data show CDR1 as SGHDT and CDR2 as YYEEEE. This chain's CDR3 is CASLRVFTDTQYF. For the CDR3, the DNA is TGTGCCTCTCTGCGGGTCTTCACAGATACGCAGTATTTT.

V is TRBV11-1 and J is TRBJ2-1; D is perhaps TRBD1 (5 bases). Germline V lookup: CDR1 SGHAT, CDR2 FQDESV (reference sequence). The CDR3 loop spans 15 amino acids. Trimming removed 5 bases at V and 0 bases at J, with 11 bases between. The CDR3 bases are TGTGCCAGCAGCAAGACAGTGAGCTCCTACAATGAGCAGTTCTTC. Translated: CASSKTVSSYNEQFF.

This rearrangement joins TRBV27 to TRBJ1-1; D is uncertain. Between the trimmed V and J ends, which lost 5 bases and 4 bases, there was a span of 11 bases. The CDR3 is 13 residues long. CDR1 is MNHEY, CDR2 SMNVEV, per germline (reference sequence). CDR3 protein: CASSPTVSTEAFF. The CDR3 DNA is TGTGCCAGCAGTCCAACGGTGAGCACTGAAGCTTTCTTT.

This chain links TRBV19 with TRBJ2-1; 7 bases are a match to TRBD2. V was clipped by 10 bases and J by 4 bases; unmatched bases: 7. Germline-derived CDR1 and CDR2 are LNHDA and SQIVND (reference sequence). This CDR3 has 13 residues. The CDR3 here is CATGPSGYNEQFF. The CDR3, as DNA: TGTGCCACTGGGCCTAGCGGATACAATGAGCAGTTCTTC.

This clone has a single count. V gene TRBV3-1 (or the pseudogene TRBV3-2) combines with J gene TRBJ1-2; 7 bases line up with TRBD1. CDR1 is LGHDT, CDR2 YNNKEL, per germline (reference sequence). CDR3 length equals 14 residues. The V and J ends lost 3 bases and 4 bases, in that order; junction bases with no gene match: 5. The CDR3 reads CASSQTGFGYGYTF. CDR3 coding DNA: TGTGCCAGCAGCCAGACAGGGTTCGGCTATGGCTACACCTTC.

V gene TRBV27 combines with J gene TRBJ1-3; D ambiguous. Deletions cut 4 bases from V and 0 bases from J, with 10 bases between. Germline V lookup: CDR1 MNHEY, CDR2 SMNVEV (reference sequence). CDR3 length equals 15 residues. The CDR3 nucleotides are TGTGCCAGCAGTTCGGGGTATCTCTCTGGAAACACCATATATTTT. This translates into CASSSGYLSGNTIYF.

The chain combines TRBV2 with TRBJ2-5, with 8 bases lining up with TRBD1. Germline V gives CDR1 SNHLY, CDR2 FYNNEI. The V gene end was trimmed by 6 bases and the J gene end by 5 bases; junction bases not matched to a gene: 2. The CDR3 is 12 residues long. This CDR3 reads CASRRQGETQYF. The CDR3 DNA reads TGTGCCAGCAGGAGACAGGGGGAGACCCAGTACTTC.

The chain recombines TRBV4-1 with TRBJ2-2, with D perhaps matching TRBD2 (5 bases). CDR1 and CDR2 (germline): MGHRA, YSYEKL. This CDR3 region has 16 residues. V lost 0 bases, J lost 5 bases, and 13 bases lay in between. The DNA of the CDR3 is TGCGCCAGCAGCCAAGAAATGAGGGAGCGTACCGGGGAGCTGTTTTTT. Its protein is CASSQEMRERTGELFF.

V gene TRBV19 combines with J gene TRBJ2-7; tentative D call: TRBD2 (6 bases). Germline CDR1 reads LNHDA; CDR2 reads SQIVND (reference sequence). Between the trimmed V and J ends, which lost 1 base and 3 bases, there was a span of 10 bases. The CDR3 contains 14 residues. CDR3 region: CASSIAGVNYEQYF. The CDR3 DNA reads as TGTGCCAGTAGTATAGCGGGAGTAAACTACGAGCAGTACTTC.